The following is a T cell receptor beta chain sequence with its context. Original analysis: Reference gene primer amplification in the assay estimated nucleated cell counts. Assay used: immunoSEQ multiplex PCR; TCRdb lists only in-frame clones, some missing. V, J and clone size were drawn from that table, and D and trimming were deduced from the DNA. The data hold 55,000 to 90,000 clones, with about 85% observed a single time. These data come from a study of blood T cell repertoires in COVID-19. About the research overall: Donors in the United States, Italy and Spain gave samples during acute or convalescent COVID-19. The cDNA or gDNA used as material had been derived from T cells, B-cell-depleted T cells, or PBMCs.

V was shortened by 1 base and J by 1 base, with 14 bases between the two germline ends. The CDR3 is made up of 17 amino acids. Looked up from germline, CDR1 is LGHNA and CDR2 is YSLEER. The sample consisted of peripheral blood. J is TRBJ1-5 and V is TRBV4-3; maybe TRBD1 (5 bases). The clonotype originates from a woman aged 80 or over with active or convalescent COVID-19. CDR3 region: CASSQGVGVGSNQPQHF. The CDR3 DNA reads TGCGCCAGCAGCCAAGGAGTAGGGGTGGGAAGCAATCAGCCCCAGCATTTT.